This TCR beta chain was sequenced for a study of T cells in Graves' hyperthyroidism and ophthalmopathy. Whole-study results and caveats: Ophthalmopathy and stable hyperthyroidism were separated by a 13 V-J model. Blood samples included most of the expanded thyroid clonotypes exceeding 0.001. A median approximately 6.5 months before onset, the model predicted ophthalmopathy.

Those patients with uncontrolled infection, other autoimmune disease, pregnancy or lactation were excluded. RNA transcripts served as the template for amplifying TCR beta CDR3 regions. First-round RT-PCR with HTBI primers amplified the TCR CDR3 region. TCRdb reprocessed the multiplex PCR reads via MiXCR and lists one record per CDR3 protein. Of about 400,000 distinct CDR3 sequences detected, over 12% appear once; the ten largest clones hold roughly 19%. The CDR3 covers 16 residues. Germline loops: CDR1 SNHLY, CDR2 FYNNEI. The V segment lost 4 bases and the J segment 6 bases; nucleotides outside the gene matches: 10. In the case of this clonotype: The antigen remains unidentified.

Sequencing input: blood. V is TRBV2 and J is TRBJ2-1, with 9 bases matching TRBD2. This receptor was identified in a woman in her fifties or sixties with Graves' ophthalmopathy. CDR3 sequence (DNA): TGTGCCAGCAGTGGGGCCTTGACTAGCGGAATCAATGAGCAGTTCTTC. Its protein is CASSGALTSGINEQFF. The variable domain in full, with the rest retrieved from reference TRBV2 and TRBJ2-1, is EPEVTQTPSHQVTQMGQEVILRCVPISNHLYFYWYRQILGQKVEFLVSFYNNEISEKSEIFDDQFSVERPDGSNFTLKIRSTKLEDSAMYFCASSGALTSGINEQFFGPGTRLTVL.